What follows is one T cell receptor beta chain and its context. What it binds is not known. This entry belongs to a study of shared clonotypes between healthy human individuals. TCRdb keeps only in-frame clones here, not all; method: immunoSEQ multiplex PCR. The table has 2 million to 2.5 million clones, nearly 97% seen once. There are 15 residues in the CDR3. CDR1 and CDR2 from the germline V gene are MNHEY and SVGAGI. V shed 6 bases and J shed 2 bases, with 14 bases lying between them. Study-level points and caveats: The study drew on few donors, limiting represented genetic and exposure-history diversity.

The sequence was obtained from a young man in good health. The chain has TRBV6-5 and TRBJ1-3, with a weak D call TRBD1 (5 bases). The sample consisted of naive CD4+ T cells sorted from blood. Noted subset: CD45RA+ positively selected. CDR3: CASSSGMGPGNTIYF. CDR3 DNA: TGTGCCAGCAGCTCAGGGATGGGCCCTGGAAACACCATATATTTT.